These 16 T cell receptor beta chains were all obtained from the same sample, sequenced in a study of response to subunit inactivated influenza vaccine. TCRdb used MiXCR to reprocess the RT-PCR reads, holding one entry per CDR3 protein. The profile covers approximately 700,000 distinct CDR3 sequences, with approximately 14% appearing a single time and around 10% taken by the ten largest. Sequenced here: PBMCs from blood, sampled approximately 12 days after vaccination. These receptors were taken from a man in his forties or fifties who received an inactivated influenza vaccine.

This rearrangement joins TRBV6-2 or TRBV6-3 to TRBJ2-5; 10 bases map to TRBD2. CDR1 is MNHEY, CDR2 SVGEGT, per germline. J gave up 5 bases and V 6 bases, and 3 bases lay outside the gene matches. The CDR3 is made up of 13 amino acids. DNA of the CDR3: TGTGCCAGCAGCACGGGACTAGCGGAGACCCAGTACTTC. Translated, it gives CASSTGLAETQYF.

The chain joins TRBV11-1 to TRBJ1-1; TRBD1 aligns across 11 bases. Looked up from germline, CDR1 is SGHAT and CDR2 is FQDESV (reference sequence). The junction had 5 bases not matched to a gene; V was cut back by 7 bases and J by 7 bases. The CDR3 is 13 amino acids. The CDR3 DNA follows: TGTGCCAGCAATACGGACAGGGGGCTTGAAGCTTTCTTT. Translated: CASNTDRGLEAFF.

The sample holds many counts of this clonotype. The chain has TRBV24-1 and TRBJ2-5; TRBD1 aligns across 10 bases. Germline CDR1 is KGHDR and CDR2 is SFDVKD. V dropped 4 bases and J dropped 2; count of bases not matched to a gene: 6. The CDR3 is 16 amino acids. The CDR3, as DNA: TGTGCCACCAGTGACAGGACAGGGGGGGGTCAAGAGACCCAGTACTTC. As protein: CATSDRTGGGQETQYF.

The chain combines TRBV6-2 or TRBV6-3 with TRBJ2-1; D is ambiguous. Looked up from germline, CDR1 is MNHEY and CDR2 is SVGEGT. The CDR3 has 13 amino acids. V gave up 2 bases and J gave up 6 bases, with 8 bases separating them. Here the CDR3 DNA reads TGTGCCAGCAGTTACCTAGAAACCAATGAGCAGTTCTTC. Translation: CASSYLETNEQFF.

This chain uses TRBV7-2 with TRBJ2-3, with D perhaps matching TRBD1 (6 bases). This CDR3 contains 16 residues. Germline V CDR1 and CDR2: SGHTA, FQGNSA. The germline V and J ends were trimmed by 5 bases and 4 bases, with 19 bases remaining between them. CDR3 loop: CASSAAGTRSADTQYF. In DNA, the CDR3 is TGTGCCAGCAGCGCAGCCGGGACAAGAAGCGCAGATACGCAGTATTTT.

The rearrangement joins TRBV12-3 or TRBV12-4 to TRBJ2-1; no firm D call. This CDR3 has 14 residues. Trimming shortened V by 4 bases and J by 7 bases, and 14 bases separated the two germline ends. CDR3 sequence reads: CASSSPLLGNEQFF. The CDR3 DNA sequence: TGTGCCAGCAGTTCCCCCTTACTTGGAAATGAGCAGTTCTTC.

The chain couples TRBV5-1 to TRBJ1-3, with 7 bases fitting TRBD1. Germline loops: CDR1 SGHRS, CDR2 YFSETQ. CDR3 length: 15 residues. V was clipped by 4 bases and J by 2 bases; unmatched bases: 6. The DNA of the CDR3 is TGCGCCAGCAGCAAAGACAGGGCAGCTGGAAACACCATATATTTT. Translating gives CASSKDRAAGNTIYF.

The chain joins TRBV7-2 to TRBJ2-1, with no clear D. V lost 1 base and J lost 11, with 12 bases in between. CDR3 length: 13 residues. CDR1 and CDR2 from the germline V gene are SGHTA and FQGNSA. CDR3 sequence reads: CASSLGWPPQQFF. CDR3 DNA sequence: TGTGCCAGCAGCTTAGGTTGGCCACCTCAGCAGTTCTTC.

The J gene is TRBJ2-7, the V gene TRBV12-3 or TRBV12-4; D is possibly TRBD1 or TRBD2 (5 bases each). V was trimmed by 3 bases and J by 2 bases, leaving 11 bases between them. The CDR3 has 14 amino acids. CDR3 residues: CASSFIGETYEQYF. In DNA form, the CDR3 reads TGTGCCAGCAGTTTTATAGGGGAGACCTACGAGCAGTACTTC.

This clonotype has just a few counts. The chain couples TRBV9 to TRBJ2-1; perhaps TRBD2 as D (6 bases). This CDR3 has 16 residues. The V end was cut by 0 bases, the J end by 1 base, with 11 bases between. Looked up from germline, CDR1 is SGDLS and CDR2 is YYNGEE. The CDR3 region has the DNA TGTGCCAGCAGCGTAGATTCGGGAGCGTCCTACAATGAGCAGTTCTTC. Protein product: CASSVDSGASYNEQFF.

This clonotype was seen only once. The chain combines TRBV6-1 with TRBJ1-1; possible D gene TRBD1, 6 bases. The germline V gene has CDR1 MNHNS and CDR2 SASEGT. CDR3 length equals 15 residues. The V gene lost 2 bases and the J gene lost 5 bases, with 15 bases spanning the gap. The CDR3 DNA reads TGTGCCAGCAGTGAACACGCCTCACAGGGTACTGAAGCTTTCTTT. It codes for CASSEHASQGTEAFF.

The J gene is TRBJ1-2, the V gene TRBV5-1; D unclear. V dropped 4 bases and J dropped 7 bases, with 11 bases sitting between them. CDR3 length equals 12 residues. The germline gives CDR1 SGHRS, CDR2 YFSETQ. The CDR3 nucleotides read TGCGCCAGCAGCACTAAACTCGGTGGCTACACCTTC. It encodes CASSTKLGGYTF.

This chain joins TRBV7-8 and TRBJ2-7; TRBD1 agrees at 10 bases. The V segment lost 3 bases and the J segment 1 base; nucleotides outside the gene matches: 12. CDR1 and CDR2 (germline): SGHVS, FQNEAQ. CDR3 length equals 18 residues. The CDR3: CASSLRWNGDRGSYEQYF. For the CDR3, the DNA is TGTGCCAGCAGCTTGCGGTGGAACGGGGACAGGGGATCCTACGAGCAGTACTTC.

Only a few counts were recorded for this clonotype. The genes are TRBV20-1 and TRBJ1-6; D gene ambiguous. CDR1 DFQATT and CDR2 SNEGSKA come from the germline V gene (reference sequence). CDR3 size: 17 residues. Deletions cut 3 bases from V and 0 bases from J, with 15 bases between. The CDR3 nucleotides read TGCAGTGCTAGTCGCCTTAGCATAGGCTCCTATAATTCACCCCTCCACTTT. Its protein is CSASRLSIGSYNSPLHF.

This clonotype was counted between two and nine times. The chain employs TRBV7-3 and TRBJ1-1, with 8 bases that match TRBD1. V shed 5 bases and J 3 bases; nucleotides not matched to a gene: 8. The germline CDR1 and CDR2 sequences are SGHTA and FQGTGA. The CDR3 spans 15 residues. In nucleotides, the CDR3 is TGTGCCAGCAGCGCTCGACAGGGGCCCTACACTGAAGCTTTCTTT. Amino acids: CASSARQGPYTEAFF.

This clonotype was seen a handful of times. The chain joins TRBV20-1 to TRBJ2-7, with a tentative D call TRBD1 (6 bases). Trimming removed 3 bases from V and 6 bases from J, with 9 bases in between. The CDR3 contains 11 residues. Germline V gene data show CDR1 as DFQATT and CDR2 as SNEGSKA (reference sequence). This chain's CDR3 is CSASVRGEQYF. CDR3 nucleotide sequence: TGCAGTGCTAGCGTCAGGGGCGAGCAGTACTTC.